This TCR beta chain was found in a study of CD8+ T cells in alopecia areata. Extraction of RNA preceded its reverse transcription into cDNA, which served as the sequencing template. The protocol was immunoSEQ multiplex PCR, while the TCRdb copy is restricted to in-frame clones and leaves out a portion. The data hold over 150,000 clones, with about 56% observed a single time. The CDR3 has 14 residues. The J segment lost 4 bases and the V segment lost 5 bases, leaving 4 bases of the junction unmatched. Germline loops: CDR1 SGHVS, CDR2 FNYEAQ. The sequenced sample was CD8+ T cells sorted from blood. The chain links TRBV7-6 to TRBJ2-1; 8 bases are a match to TRBD2. The receptor was derived from a human donor in good health. This CDR3 is CASSPSGGYNEQFF. CDR3 sequence (DNA): TGTGCCAGCAGCCCAAGCGGGGGATACAATGAGCAGTTCTTC.